This entry describes one T cell receptor beta chain. The sample comes from a study of shared T cell receptors in the human thymus. This CDR3 has 16 amino acids. The junction had 11 bases not matched to a gene; V was cut back by 2 bases and J by 4 bases. The germline gives CDR1 SGHNT, CDR2 YYREEE (reference sequence). Only in-frame clones appear in the TCRdb table, and some are missing; sequencing was by immunoSEQ multiplex PCR. The sample shows approximately 400,000 clones, approximately 95% of them seen only once. This receptor was identified in a human donor. Sequences were obtained from thymocytes. The genes are TRBV5-4 and TRBJ2-7, with 8 bases lining up with TRBD2. The CDR3 is CASSFEQREKRYEQYF. The CDR3 DNA reads TGTGCCAGCAGCTTCGAACAGCGGGAGAAGCGGTACGAGCAGTACTTC.